What follows are 20 T cell receptor beta chains derived from one specimen sequenced in a study of T cells in Graves' hyperthyroidism and ophthalmopathy. Amplified regions were TCR beta CDR3 sequences from RNA transcripts. HTBI primers were employed in a first-round RT-PCR of the TCR CDR3. TCRdb re-analysed the multiplex PCR reads in MiXCR, keeping a single row per CDR3 protein. The top ten clones hold approximately 48% of a sample with 560,000 or so distinct CDR3 sequences, approximately 20% of them seen once. Sequences were obtained from blood. The receptors originated from a man in his forties with Graves' ophthalmopathy.

The rearrangement uses TRBV5-1 and TRBJ2-3, with 14 positions matching TRBD2. The junction had 5 bases not matched to a gene; V was cut back by 4 bases and J by 7 bases. This CDR3 region has 15 residues. Germline V gives CDR1 SGHRS, CDR2 YFSETQ. The CDR3 DNA sequence: TGCGCCAGCAGCCCTCGACTAGCGGGGGGGCATACGCAGTATTTT. It yields the protein CASSPRLAGGHTQYF.

There are a few counts of this clonotype. A much larger clone differs from this one at a single base, so this may be a read error. The chain has TRBV30 and TRBJ1-1; D gene ambiguous. V shed 1 base and J shed 1 base, with 16 bases lying between them. CDR3 length: 16 amino acids. Germline V lookup: CDR1 GTSNPN, CDR2 SVGIG (reference sequence). The CDR3 loop reads CAWSALRVTRNTEAFF. In DNA, the CDR3 is TGTGCCTGGAGTGCCTTGAGGGTGACCCGGAACACTGAAGCTTTCTTT.

In its sample, this clonotype was seen many times. The chain carries TRBV2 and TRBJ1-2; TRBD1 matches at 8 bases. This CDR3 region has 13 residues. Per germline, CDR1 SNHLY and CDR2 FYNNEI. Trimming removed 5 bases from V and 4 bases from J; junction bases left unmatched: 3. CDR3 loop: CASSLDRVYGYTF. The CDR3, as DNA: TGTGCCAGCAGTCTGGACAGGGTCTATGGCTACACCTTC.

On this clonotype: Just one base apart from a much larger clone, this may be a read error. The chain is built from TRBV12-3 or TRBV12-4 and TRBJ1-6; weak D call: TRBD1 (6 bases). The V end lost 7 bases, the J end lost 11 bases, and 18 bases lay between the germline ends. This CDR3 has 14 amino acids. CDR3 in amino acids: CASTLGHAGTPLHF. The DNA of the CDR3 is TGTGCCAGCACCCTGGGACATGCAGGGACACCCCTCCACTTT.

This clonotype was recorded at least ten times. The chain is built from TRBV11-1 and TRBJ1-2; unclear D gene. Germline V gene sequence: CDR1 SGHAT, CDR2 FQDESV (reference sequence). CDR3 length equals 15 residues. V gave up 4 bases and J gave up 1 base, with 13 bases separating them. For the CDR3, the DNA is TGTGCCAGCAGCTCTGCGACATCTGATAACTATGGCTACACCTTC. Amino acids: CASSSATSDNYGYTF.

This clonotype was observed a few times. The V call is TRBV10-3, the J call TRBJ2-7; no firm D call. CDR1 is ENHRY, CDR2 SYGVKD, per germline. CDR3 size: 13 residues. Trimming cost V 3 bases and J 6 bases, with 12 bases left between them. In DNA, the CDR3 is TGTGCCATCAGTGACCCAGAGAAGACCGAGCAGTACTTC. Amino acids: CAISDPEKTEQYF.

The rearrangement uses TRBV7-2 and TRBJ1-2, with no clear D. This CDR3 has 14 residues. Trimming stripped 1 base from V and 0 bases from J, with 6 bases between. Germline V gene data show CDR1 as SGHTA and CDR2 as FQGNSA. CDR3 amino acids: CASSLEAANYGYTF. As DNA, the CDR3 is TGTGCCAGCAGCTTAGAGGCGGCTAACTATGGCTACACCTTC. Full variable domain (outside the CDR3, taken from reference TRBV7-2 and TRBJ1-2): GAGVSQSPSNKVTEKGKDVELRCDPISGHTALYWYRQSLGQGLEFLIYFQGNSAPDKSGLPSDRFSAERTGGSVSTLTIQRTQQEDSAVYLCASSLEAANYGYTFGSGTRLTVV.

On this clonotype: One junction end disagrees with the germline gene, perhaps due to a read error. The genes are TRBV4-3 and TRBJ2-7, with a weak D call TRBD2 (6 bases). There are 15 residues in the CDR3. Germline V lookup: CDR1 LGHNA, CDR2 YSLEER. CDR3 nucleotide sequence: TGCGCCAGCGGCCAACACAGCGGGTCATCCTACGAGCAGTACTTC. Protein sequence: CASGQHSGSSYEQYF.

This clonotype has a count of ten or more. V and J are TRBV2 and TRBJ2-5; D tentatively fits TRBD1 or TRBD2 (6 bases each). V lost 6 bases to trimming and J lost 5 bases, with 19 bases between them. Looked up from germline, CDR1 is SNHLY and CDR2 is FYNNEI. This CDR3 is 15 amino acids long. The CDR3 DNA reads as TGTGCCAGCAGGAGGGGGGCCCTATCAGGGGAGACCCAGTACTTC. Translating it yields CASRRGALSGETQYF.

In this sample, this clonotype turned up many times. CDR3 region: CASTSPREGPNNEQFF. The DNA for the CDR3 is TGTGCCAGCACCTCACCGCGGGAGGGCCCCAACAATGAGCAGTTCTTC. The rearrangement joins TRBV6-2 or TRBV6-3 to TRBJ2-1, with 9 bases lining up with TRBD2. The CDR3 is made up of 16 amino acids. J gave up 5 bases and V 7 bases, and 12 bases lay outside the gene matches. Germline V gene sequence: CDR1 MNHEY, CDR2 SVGEGT.

This clonotype was counted ten times or more. The chain uses TRBV18 and TRBJ2-1; D not resolved. V lost 3 bases to trimming and J lost 0 bases, with 12 bases between them. Germline V lookup: CDR1 KGHSH, CDR2 LQKENI. The CDR3 runs to 16 residues. This CDR3 reads CASSPLPPSSYNEQFF. CDR3 DNA: TGTGCCAGCTCACCGCTACCACCGAGCTCCTACAATGAGCAGTTCTTC.

This chain uses TRBV4-1 with TRBJ2-1; TRBD1 matches 7 bases. Looked up from germline, CDR1 is MGHRA and CDR2 is YSYEKL. The CDR3 runs to 15 residues. V trimming: 2 bases; J trimming: 8 bases; junction bases outside the gene matches: 9. The CDR3 nucleotides read TGCGCCAGCAGCCAAATCTCCACAGGGGTCCATGAGCAGTTCTTC. Amino acid sequence: CASSQISTGVHEQFF.

The sample holds a few counts of this clonotype. CDR3 sequence reads: CASSSKAAPYEQYF. The CDR3 nucleotides read TGTGCCAGCAGCTCTAAGGCAGCCCCCTACGAGCAGTACTTC. V usage is TRBV7-9 and J usage is TRBJ2-7; no clear D. In germline, CDR1 is SEHNR, CDR2 FQNEAQ (reference sequence). The CDR3 extends over 14 amino acids. The V end lost 4 bases, the J end lost 2 bases, and 12 bases lay between the germline ends.

This clonotype was picked up many times. The V and J genes are TRBV12-3 or TRBV12-4 and TRBJ2-2; D gene uncertain. The CDR3 spans 14 residues. Trimming removed 5 bases at V and 4 bases at J, with 11 bases between. CDR3 sequence (DNA): TGTGCCAGCAGTCCGAACCTCCTCACCGGGGAGCTGTTTTTT. This sequence encodes CASSPNLLTGELFF.

Only a few counts were recorded for this clonotype. V and J are TRBV24-1 and TRBJ2-1; tentatively, D is TRBD2 (5 bases). Germline-derived CDR1 and CDR2 are KGHDR and SFDVKD. Trimming left V 0 bases short and J 4 bases short, with 6 bases between. The CDR3 loop spans 14 amino acids. The CDR3 nucleotides read TGTGCCACCAGTGATTTGACTAGTTACAATGAGCAGTTCTTC. Translated, it gives CATSDLTSYNEQFF.

This clonotype occurred many times. The J gene is TRBJ1-3, the V gene TRBV3-1, with D perhaps matching TRBD1 (6 bases). Germline CDR1 is LGHDT and CDR2 is YNNKEL (reference sequence). The V end was cut by 2 bases, the J end by 4 bases, with 18 bases between. The CDR3 covers 17 residues. CDR3 protein: CASSQNPQGAGGNTIYF. Here the CDR3 DNA reads TGTGCCAGCAGCCAAAACCCACAGGGAGCGGGAGGAAACACCATATATTTT.

This clonotype was recorded many times. V and J are TRBV11-2 and TRBJ1-1; no clear D. CDR1 and CDR2 (germline): SGHAT, FQNNGV. V was shortened by 5 bases and J by 4 bases, with 11 bases between the two germline ends. The CDR3 sequence is 13 residues long. The CDR3 nucleotides read TGTGCCAGCAGCCCGGAGGGCGGCACTGAAGCTTTCTTT. Translated, it gives CASSPEGGTEAFF.

The chain couples TRBV3-1 to TRBJ2-1; the D call may be TRBD1 or TRBD2 (5 bases each). Germline loops: CDR1 LGHDT, CDR2 YNNKEL (reference sequence). V lost 3 bases and J lost 9, with 12 bases in between. The CDR3 runs 13 residues. The CDR3 bases are TGTGCCAGCAGCCAGGCCTGGGGGAGTGAGCAGTTCTTC. It encodes CASSQAWGSEQFF.

The J gene is TRBJ2-5, the V gene TRBV6-9; D may be TRBD1 (5 bases). V lost 3 bases to trimming and J lost 9 bases, with 14 bases between them. The CDR3 totals 13 residues. CDR1 and CDR2 from the germline V gene are MNHGY and SVAAGI. This CDR3 is CASSYVGSQAQYF. The CDR3 coding sequence is TGTGCCAGCAGTTACGTGGGCTCACAGGCCCAGTACTTC.

This chain uses TRBV7-8 with TRBJ1-2, with no clear D. Germline CDR1 is SGHVS and CDR2 is FQNEAQ. V was clipped by 5 bases and J by 3 bases, with 16 bases between them. This CDR3 spans 15 amino acids. The CDR3 DNA reads as TGTGCCAGCAGCCAGCAGGACGGCCGATACTATGGCTACACCTTC. This codes for CASSQQDGRYYGYTF.